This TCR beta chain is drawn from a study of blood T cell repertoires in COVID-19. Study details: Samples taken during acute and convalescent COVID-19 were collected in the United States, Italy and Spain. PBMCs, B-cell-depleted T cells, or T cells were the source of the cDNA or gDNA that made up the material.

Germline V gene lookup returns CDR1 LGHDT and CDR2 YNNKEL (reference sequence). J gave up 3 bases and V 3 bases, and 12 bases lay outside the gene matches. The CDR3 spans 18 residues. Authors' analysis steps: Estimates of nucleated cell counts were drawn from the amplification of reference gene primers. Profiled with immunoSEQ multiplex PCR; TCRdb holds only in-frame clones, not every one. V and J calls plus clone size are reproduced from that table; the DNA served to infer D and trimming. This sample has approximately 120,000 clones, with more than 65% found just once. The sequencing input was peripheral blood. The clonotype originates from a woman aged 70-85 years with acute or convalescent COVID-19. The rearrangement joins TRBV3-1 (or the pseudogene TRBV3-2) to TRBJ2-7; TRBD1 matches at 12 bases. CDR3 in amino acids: CASSHMRDRGHGGYEQYF. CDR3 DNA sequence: TGTGCCAGCAGCCACATGCGGGACAGGGGGCATGGGGGCTACGAGCAGTACTTC.